This T cell receptor beta chain comes out of a study of T-cell reconstitution after alpha-beta-depleted transplantation in children. The study's findings and limits: There were some patients whose high TCRbeta diversity at day 60 came from surviving recipient T cells and thymic progenitors. The main origin of T-cell counts and diversity one year after transplant was newly produced T cells.

Unique molecular identifiers were used in preparing the TCRbeta library. TCRdb recomputed calls from the PCR reads with MiXCR, one row per CDR3 protein. The sample yields approximately 520,000 distinct CDR3 sequences, about 10% seen once. There are 15 residues in the CDR3. V gave up 6 bases and J gave up 3 bases; unmatched junction bases: 8. As to this clonotype: Its matching antigen is unknown.

The chain links TRBV12-3 or TRBV12-4 to TRBJ2-5, with 9 bases aligning to TRBD2. Sample: PBMCs, mostly from graft donor cells, taken 180 days after TCRalphabeta/CD19-depleted stem cell transplant. The TCR sequence derives from a female patient between 2 and 10 years old who had a stem cell transplant for aplastic anemia, so the T cells may come from the graft donor. The CDR3: CASSRRGGQEETQYF. Written as DNA, the CDR3 is TGTGCCAGCAGCCGGCGGGGGGGGCAGGAAGAGACCCAGTACTTC.